This T cell receptor (beta chain) was captured by sequencing in a study of blood T cells in healthy people across ages. Germline trimming cut 0 bases from V and 10 bases from J; bases unmatched to any gene: 7. The CDR3 extends over 16 amino acids. Germline V gene sequence: CDR1 LGHDT, CDR2 YNNKEL (reference sequence). The authors ran a second PCR of about 7 to 11 cycles using a sample-barcoded 5' primer and a J-beta primer mix. TCRdb analysed the 5' RACE reads with MiXCR anew, one entry per CDR3 protein. The data show approximately 690,000 distinct CDR3 sequences, under 70% seen once. This sequence originates from a man in his sixties in good health. The V call is TRBV3-1, the J call TRBJ2-7, with TRBD2 identical over 15 bases. The specimen was blood. CDR3 DNA: TGTGCCAGCAGCCAAGACTTCGGACTAGCGGGGGGGGCCCAGTACTTC. Translation gives CASSQDFGLAGGAQYF.